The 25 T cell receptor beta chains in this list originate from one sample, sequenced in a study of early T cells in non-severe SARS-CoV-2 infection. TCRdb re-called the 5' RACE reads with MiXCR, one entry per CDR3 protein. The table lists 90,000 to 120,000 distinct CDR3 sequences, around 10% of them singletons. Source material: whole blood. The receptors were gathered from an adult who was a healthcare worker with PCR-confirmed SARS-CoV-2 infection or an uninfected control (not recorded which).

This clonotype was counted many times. This CDR3 reads CASSLVPDRSYEQYF. CDR3 sequence (DNA): TGTGCCAGCAGCTTAGTACCCGACAGGTCCTACGAGCAGTACTTC. The chain recombines TRBV7-2 with TRBJ2-7; TRBD1 might be the D (6 bases). V was pared by 1 base and J by 1 base, with 11 bases between. The CDR3 runs 15 residues. The V gene's germline CDR1 is SGHTA and CDR2 FQGNSA.

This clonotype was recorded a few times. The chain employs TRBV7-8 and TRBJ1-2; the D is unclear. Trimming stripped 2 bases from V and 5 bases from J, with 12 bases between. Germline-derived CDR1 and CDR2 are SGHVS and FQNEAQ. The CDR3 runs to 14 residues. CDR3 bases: TGTGCCAGCAGCTTAACGAGAGGAGGTTATGGCTACACCTTC. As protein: CASSLTRGGYGYTF.

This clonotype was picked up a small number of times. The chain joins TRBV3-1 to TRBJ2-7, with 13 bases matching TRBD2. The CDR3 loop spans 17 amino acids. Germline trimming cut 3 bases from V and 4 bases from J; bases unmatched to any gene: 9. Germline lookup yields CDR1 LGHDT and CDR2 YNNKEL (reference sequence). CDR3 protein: CASSHGGLAGPRYEQYF. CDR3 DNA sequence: TGTGCCAGCAGCCATGGGGGACTAGCGGGGCCAAGATACGAGCAGTACTTC.

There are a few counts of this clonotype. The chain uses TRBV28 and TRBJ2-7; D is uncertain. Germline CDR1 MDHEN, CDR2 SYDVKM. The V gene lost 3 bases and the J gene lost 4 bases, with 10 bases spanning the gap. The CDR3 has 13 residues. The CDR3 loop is CASSLATYYEQYF. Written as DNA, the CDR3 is TGTGCCAGCAGTTTGGCAACTTATTACGAGCAGTACTTC.

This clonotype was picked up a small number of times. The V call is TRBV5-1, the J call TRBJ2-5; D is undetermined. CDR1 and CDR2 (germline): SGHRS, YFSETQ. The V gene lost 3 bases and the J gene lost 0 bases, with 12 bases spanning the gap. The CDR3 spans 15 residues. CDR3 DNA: TGCGCCAGCAGCTCCCTTACGAACGACCAAGAGACCCAGTACTTC. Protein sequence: CASSSLTNDQETQYF.

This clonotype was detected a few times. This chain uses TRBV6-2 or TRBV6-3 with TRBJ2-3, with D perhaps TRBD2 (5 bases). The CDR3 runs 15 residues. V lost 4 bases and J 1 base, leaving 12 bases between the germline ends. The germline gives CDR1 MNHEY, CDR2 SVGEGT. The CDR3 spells CASSFQRLRTDTQYF. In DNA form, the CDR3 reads TGTGCCAGCAGTTTCCAGCGGCTACGCACAGATACGCAGTATTTT.

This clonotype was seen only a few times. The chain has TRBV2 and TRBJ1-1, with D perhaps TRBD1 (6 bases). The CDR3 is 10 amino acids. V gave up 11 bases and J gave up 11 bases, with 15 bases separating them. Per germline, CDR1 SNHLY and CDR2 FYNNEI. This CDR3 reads CARGGTSAFF. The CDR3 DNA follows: TGTGCCCGAGGGGGGACGTCTGCTTTCTTT.

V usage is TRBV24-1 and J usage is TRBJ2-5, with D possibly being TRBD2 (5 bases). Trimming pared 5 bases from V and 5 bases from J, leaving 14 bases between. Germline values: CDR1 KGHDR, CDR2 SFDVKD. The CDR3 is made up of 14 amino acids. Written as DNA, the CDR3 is TGTGCCACCAGTGTCGCTACGGGGTCGGAGACCCAGTACTTC. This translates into CATSVATGSETQYF.

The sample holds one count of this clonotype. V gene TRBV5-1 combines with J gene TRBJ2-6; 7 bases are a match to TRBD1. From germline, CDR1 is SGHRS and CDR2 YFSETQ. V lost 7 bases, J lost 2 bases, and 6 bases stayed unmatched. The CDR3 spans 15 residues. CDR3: CASEKGAAGANVLTF. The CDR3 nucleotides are TGCGCCAGCGAGAAGGGGGCGGCTGGGGCCAACGTCCTGACTTTC.

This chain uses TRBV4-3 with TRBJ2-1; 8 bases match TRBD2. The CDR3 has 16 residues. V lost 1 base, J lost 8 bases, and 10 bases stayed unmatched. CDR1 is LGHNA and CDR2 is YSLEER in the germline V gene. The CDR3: CASSQASERERDEQFF. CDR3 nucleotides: TGCGCCAGCAGCCAAGCGAGTGAGCGGGAGCGTGATGAGCAGTTCTTC.

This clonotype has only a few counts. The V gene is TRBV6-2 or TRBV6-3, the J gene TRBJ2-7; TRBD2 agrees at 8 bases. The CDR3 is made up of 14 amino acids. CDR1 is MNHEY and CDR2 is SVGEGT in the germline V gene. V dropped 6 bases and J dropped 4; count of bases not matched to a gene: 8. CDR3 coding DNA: TGTGCCAGCAGCCGAACTAGCGGCTTGTACGAGCAGTACTTC. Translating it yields CASSRTSGLYEQYF.

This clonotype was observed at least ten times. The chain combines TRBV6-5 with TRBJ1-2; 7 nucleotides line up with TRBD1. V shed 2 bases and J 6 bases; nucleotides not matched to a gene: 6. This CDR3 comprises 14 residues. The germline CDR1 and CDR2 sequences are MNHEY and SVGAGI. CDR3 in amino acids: CASSYQGGKNGYTF. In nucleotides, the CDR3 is TGTGCCAGCAGTTACCAGGGGGGTAAAAATGGCTACACCTTC.

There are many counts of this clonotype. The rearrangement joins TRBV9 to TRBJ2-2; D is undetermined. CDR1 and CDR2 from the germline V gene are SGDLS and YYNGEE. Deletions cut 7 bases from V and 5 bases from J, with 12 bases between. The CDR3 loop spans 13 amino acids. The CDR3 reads CASLNGITGELFF. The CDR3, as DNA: TGTGCCAGCCTAAATGGGATAACCGGGGAGCTGTTTTTT.

The CDR3 DNA reads TGTGCCACCAGCAGAGATCGGGAAAAACTGTTTTTT. Protein: CATSRDREKLFF. The V and J genes are TRBV15 and TRBJ1-4; D remains ambiguous. This CDR3 comprises 12 residues. Germline CDR1 and CDR2: LNHNV and YYDKDF (reference sequence). Trimming took 0 bases from V and 8 from J, leaving 4 bases between them.

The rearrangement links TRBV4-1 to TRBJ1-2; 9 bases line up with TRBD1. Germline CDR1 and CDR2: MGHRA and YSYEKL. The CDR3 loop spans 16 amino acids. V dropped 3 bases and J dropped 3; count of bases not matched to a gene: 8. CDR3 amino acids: CASSQETGQGYYGYTF. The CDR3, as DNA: TGCGCCAGCAGCCAGGAAACGGGACAGGGCTACTATGGCTACACCTTC.

The CDR3 DNA is TGTGCCACCGAGACTAGCGGAGCCATTAATGAGCAGTTCTTC. Protein sequence: CATETSGAINEQFF. The chain employs TRBV6-5 and TRBJ2-1, with TRBD2 matching over 9 bases. The germline gives CDR1 MNHEY, CDR2 SVGAGI. This CDR3 spans 14 amino acids. V shed 10 bases and J 7 bases; nucleotides not matched to a gene: 11.

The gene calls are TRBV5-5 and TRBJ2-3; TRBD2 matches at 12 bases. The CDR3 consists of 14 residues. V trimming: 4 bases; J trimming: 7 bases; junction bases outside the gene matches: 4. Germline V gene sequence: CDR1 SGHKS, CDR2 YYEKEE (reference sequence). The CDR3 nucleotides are TGTGCCAGCAGCGTGGGACTAGCGGGTTATACGCAGTATTTT. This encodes CASSVGLAGYTQYF. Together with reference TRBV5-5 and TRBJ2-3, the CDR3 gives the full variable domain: DAGVTQSPTHLIKTRGQQVTLRCSPISGHKSVSWYQQVLGQGPQFIFQYYEKEERGRGNFPDRFSARQFPNYSSELNVNALLLGDSALYLCASSVGLAGYTQYFGPGTRLTVL.

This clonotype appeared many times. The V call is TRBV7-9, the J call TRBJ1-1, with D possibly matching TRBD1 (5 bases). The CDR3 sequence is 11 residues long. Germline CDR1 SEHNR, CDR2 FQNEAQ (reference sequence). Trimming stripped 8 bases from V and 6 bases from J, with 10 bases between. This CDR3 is CASSQGAEAFF. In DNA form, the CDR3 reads TGTGCCAGCTCCCAGGGAGCTGAAGCTTTCTTT.

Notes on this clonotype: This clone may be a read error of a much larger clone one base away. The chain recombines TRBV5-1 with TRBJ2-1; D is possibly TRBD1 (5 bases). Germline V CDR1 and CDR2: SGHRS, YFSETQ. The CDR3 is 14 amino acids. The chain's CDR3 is CASSLADRDNERFF. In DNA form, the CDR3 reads TGCGCCAGCAGCTTGGCCGACAGAGACAATGAGCGGTTCTTC.

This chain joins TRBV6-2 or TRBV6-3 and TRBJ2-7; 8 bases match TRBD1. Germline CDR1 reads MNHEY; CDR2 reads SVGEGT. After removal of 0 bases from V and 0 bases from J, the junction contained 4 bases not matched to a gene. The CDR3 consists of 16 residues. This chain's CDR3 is CASSYSRTGHSYEQYF. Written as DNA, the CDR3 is TGTGCCAGCAGTTACTCGAGGACAGGGCACTCCTACGAGCAGTACTTC.

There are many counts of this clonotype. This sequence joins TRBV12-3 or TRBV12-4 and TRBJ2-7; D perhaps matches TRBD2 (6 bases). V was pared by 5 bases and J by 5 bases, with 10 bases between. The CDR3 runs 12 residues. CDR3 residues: CASSLGGDEQYF. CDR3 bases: TGTGCCAGCAGTCTAGGAGGGGACGAGCAGTACTTC.

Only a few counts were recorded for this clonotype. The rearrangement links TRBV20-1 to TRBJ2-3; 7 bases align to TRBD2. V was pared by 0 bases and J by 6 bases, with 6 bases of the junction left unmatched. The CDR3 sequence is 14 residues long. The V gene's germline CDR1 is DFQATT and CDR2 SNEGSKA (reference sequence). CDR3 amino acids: CSARDFREADTQYF. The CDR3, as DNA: TGCAGTGCTAGAGATTTCCGGGAGGCGGATACGCAGTATTTT.

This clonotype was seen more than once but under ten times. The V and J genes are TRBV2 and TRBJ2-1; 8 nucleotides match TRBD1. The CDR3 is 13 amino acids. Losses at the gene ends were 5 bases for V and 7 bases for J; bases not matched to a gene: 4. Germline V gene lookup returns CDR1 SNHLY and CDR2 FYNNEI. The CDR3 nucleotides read TGTGCCAGCAGTTCCCAGGGGGCAAATGAGCAGTTCTTC. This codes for CASSSQGANEQFF.

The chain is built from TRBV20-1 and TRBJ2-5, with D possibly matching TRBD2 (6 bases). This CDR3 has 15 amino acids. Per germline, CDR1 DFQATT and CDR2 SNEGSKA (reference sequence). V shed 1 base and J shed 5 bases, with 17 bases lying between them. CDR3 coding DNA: TGCAGTGCTAGAGGCGGGACTTGGGAGATGGAGACCCAGTACTTC. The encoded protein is CSARGGTWEMETQYF.

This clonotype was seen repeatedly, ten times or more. The DNA for the CDR3 is TGCGCCAGCAGCTTGTTACTCCCTCACTTCACAGATACGCAGTATTTT. Translated, it gives CASSLLLPHFTDTQYF. The chain employs TRBV5-1 and TRBJ2-3; D is undetermined. The germline gives CDR1 SGHRS, CDR2 YFSETQ. V lost 1 base and J 2 bases, leaving 14 bases between the germline ends. The CDR3 is 16 residues long. The whole variable domain, remainder taken from reference TRBV5-1 and TRBJ2-3, is KAGVTQTPRYLIKTRGQQVTLSCSPISGHRSVSWYQQTPGQGLQFLFEYFSETQRNKGNFPGRFSGRQFSNSRSEMNVSTLELGDSALYLCASSLLLPHFTDTQYFGPGTRLTVL.